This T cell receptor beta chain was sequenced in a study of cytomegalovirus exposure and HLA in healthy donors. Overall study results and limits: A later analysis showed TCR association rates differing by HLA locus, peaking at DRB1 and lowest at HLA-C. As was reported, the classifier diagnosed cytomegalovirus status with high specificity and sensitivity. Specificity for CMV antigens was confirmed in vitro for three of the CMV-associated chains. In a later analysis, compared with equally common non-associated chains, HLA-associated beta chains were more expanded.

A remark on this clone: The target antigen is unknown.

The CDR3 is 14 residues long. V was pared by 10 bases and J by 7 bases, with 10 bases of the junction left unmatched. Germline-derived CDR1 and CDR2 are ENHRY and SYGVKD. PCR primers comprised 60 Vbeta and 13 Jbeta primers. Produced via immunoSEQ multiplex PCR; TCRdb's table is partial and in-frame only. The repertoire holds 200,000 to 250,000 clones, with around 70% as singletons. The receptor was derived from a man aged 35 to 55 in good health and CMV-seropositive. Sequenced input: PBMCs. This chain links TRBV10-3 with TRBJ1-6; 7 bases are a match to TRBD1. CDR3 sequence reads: CATTGDSINSPLHF. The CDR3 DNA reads TGTGCCACCACAGGGGACTCAATCAATTCACCCCTCCACTTT.